These 13 T cell receptor beta chains were sequenced from one sample in a study of T cell responses to AZD1222 COVID-19 vaccine. Assay used: immunoSEQ multiplex PCR; TCRdb lists only in-frame clones, some missing. The sample contains 120,000 or so clones, about 90% of which appear only once. The sequencing here drew on peripheral blood, taken on day 0 of AZD1222 vaccination. All receptors come from an adult in good health.

This chain connects TRBV7-3 to TRBJ2-7, with D perhaps TRBD1 (5 bases). Germline V gene sequence: CDR1 SGHTA, CDR2 FQGTGA. CDR3 length: 13 amino acids. Trimming left V 5 bases short and J 5 bases short, with 13 bases between. CDR3 nucleotides: TGTGCCAGCAGCCCATCAACAGGCCACGAGCAGTACTTC. The encoded protein is CASSPSTGHEQYF.

The chain couples TRBV12-3 or TRBV12-4 to TRBJ2-2; no clear D. The CDR3 length is 13 residues. Trimming pared 4 bases from V and 5 bases from J, leaving 8 bases between. CDR3 protein: CASSSRWTGELFF. The CDR3 DNA is TGTGCCAGCAGTTCTAGGTGGACCGGGGAGCTGTTTTTT.

This rearrangement joins TRBV4-1 to TRBJ2-5; TRBD1 aligns across 10 bases. With 3 bases clipped from V and 2 bases from J, the junction kept 3 bases outside the gene matches. Germline-derived CDR1 and CDR2 are MGHRA and YSYEKL. This CDR3 region has 15 residues. CDR3: CASSHPDRGQETQYF. The CDR3 DNA reads TGCGCCAGCAGCCACCCGGACAGGGGGCAAGAGACCCAGTACTTC.

This chain uses TRBV19 with TRBJ2-6, with D perhaps TRBD1 (6 bases). V lost 1 base to trimming and J lost 2 bases, with 12 bases between them. The germline V gene has CDR1 LNHDA and CDR2 SQIVND (reference sequence). CDR3 size: 17 residues. CDR3 sequence: CASSIAARGTGANVLTF. CDR3 coding DNA: TGTGCCAGTAGTATAGCGGCCAGGGGTACTGGGGCCAACGTCCTGACTTTC.

The chain is built from TRBV6-1 and TRBJ1-1; D is possibly TRBD1 (5 bases). V lost 2 bases and J 4 bases, leaving 8 bases between the germline ends. In germline, CDR1 is MNHNS, CDR2 SASEGT. This CDR3 has 13 amino acids. In nucleotides, the CDR3 is TGTGCCAGCAGTGAAAGGGGAGGCACTGAAGCTTTCTTT. It translates to CASSERGGTEAFF.

This clone appeared once. The V gene is TRBV6-5, the J gene TRBJ2-1; 8 bases match TRBD1. The junction had 10 bases not matched to a gene; V was cut back by 2 bases and J by 7 bases. Germline V gives CDR1 MNHEY, CDR2 SVGAGI. CDR3 length: 16 amino acids. The CDR3 DNA follows: TGTGCCAGCAGTTACCGTCCGACAGGGGCGGGGAATGAGCAGTTCTTC. Encoded protein: CASSYRPTGAGNEQFF.

The DNA of the CDR3 is TGTGCCATCAGTGCGTTGGGACAGGGTGGCGGCTACACCTTC. Protein sequence: CAISALGQGGGYTF. The V and J genes are TRBV10-3 and TRBJ1-2; 9 bases fit TRBD1. J lost 8 bases, V lost 4 bases, and 8 bases had no gene match. The germline CDR1 and CDR2 sequences are ENHRY and SYGVKD. The length of the CDR3 is 14 residues.

This clone was recorded once. The V and J genes are TRBV9 and TRBJ2-2, with TRBD1 matching over 7 bases. The CDR3 extends over 16 amino acids. Germline V gives CDR1 SGDLS, CDR2 YYNGEE. J was trimmed by 0 bases and V by 3 bases; bases with no gene match: 5. CDR3 amino acids: CASSATGIANTGELFF. The CDR3 nucleotides are TGTGCCAGCAGCGCGACAGGGATAGCGAACACCGGGGAGCTGTTTTTT.

V usage is TRBV27 and J usage is TRBJ2-3, with TRBD1 identical over 10 bases. This CDR3 has 16 residues. Germline CDR1 is MNHEY and CDR2 is SMNVEV (reference sequence). The V segment lost 4 bases and the J segment 6 bases; nucleotides outside the gene matches: 10. The CDR3 spells CASSSLRQGAWDTQYF. The CDR3, as DNA: TGTGCCAGCAGTTCGTTGCGACAGGGGGCGTGGGATACGCAGTATTTT.

The chain combines TRBV29-1 with TRBJ2-4; D not resolved. Trimming took 6 bases from V and 2 from J, leaving 17 bases between them. The CDR3 length is 15 residues. Germline V CDR1 and CDR2: SQVTM, ANQGSEA. For the CDR3, the DNA is TGCAGCGTGGGGTCTATTGGTTCGACCAAAAACATTCAGTACTTC. It specifies CSVGSIGSTKNIQYF.

The chain carries TRBV3-1 (or the pseudogene TRBV3-2) and TRBJ2-1; a weak D match, TRBD2 (6 bases). Trimming removed 3 bases from V and 2 bases from J, with 11 bases in between. The CDR3 loop spans 15 amino acids. CDR1 is LGHDT, CDR2 YNNKEL, per germline (reference sequence). The CDR3 reads CASSQGLLPYNEQFF. CDR3 in DNA: TGTGCCAGCAGCCAGGGACTCCTACCCTACAATGAGCAGTTCTTC.

This chain uses TRBV5-6 with TRBJ2-1; 10 bases fit TRBD2. This CDR3 has 15 amino acids. The V and J ends lost 3 bases and 2 bases, in that order; junction bases with no gene match: 2. Germline V gene sequence: CDR1 SGHDT, CDR2 YYEEEE. The CDR3 DNA sequence: TGTGCCAGCAGCTCCACTAGCGGGGCCTACAATGAGCAGTTCTTC. It codes for CASSSTSGAYNEQFF.

This chain links TRBV19 with TRBJ1-5; perhaps TRBD1 as D (5 bases). Per the germline V gene, CDR1 is LNHDA and CDR2 is SQIVND (reference sequence). This CDR3 region has 16 residues. V lost 3 bases to trimming and J lost 4 bases, with 16 bases between them. The CDR3 nucleotides are TGTGCCAGTAGTATTCGAATGGGACTCCTGAATCAGCCCCAGCATTTT. This gives the protein CASSIRMGLLNQPQHF.